The clone carrying this T cell receptor (beta chain) was picked up many times. CDR3 length: 13 residues. V gave up 3 bases and J gave up 3 bases, with 8 bases separating them. Exclusion of patients followed from uncontrolled infection, other autoimmune disease, pregnancy or lactation. Amplification of TCR beta CDR3 regions was performed using RNA transcripts as template. First-round RT-PCR with HTBI primers amplified the TCR CDR3 region. TCRdb independently ran MiXCR on the multiplex PCR reads; one entry per CDR3 protein. The sample shows about 410,000 distinct CDR3 sequences, around 13% of them seen only once. The sample comes from a study of T cells in Graves' hyperthyroidism and ophthalmopathy.

Sequenced sample: blood. This TCR derives from a woman younger than 45 with Graves' ophthalmopathy. The chain couples TRBV12-3 or TRBV12-4 to TRBJ1-1; D gene uncertain. The CDR3 reads CASSFDGDTEAFF. The DNA for the CDR3 is TGTGCCAGCAGTTTCGACGGAGACACTGAAGCTTTCTTT.